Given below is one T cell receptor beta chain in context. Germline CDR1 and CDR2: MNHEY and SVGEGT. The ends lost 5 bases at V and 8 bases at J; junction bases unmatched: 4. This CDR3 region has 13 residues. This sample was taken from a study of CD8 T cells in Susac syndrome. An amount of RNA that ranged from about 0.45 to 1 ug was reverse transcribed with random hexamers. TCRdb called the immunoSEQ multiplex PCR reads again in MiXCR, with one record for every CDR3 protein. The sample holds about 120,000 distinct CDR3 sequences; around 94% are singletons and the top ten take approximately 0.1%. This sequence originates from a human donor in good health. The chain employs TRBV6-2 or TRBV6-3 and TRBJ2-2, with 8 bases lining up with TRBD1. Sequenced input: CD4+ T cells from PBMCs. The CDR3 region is CASSLTGDGELFF. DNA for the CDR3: TGTGCCAGCAGTCTGACAGGGGATGGGGAGCTGTTTTTT.